This TCR beta chain emerged from a study of cytomegalovirus exposure and HLA in healthy donors. Study results and caveats: In vitro assays verified that three CMV-associated chains recognized CMV antigens specifically. According to the study, 160 or so TCR beta chains were cytomegalovirus-associated.

To note about this clone: The antigen remains undetermined.

Repertoires were generated with immunoSEQ multiplex PCR, while TCRdb's copy carries only in-frame clones and drops some. The sample includes tens of thousands of clones, 90% of them seen just once. The CDR3 spans 15 residues. This receptor was taken from a man between 18 and 29 years old in good health and CMV-seronegative. This chain connects TRBV21-1 to TRBJ2-5; the DNA was not compared with TRBD1, the D call given in the table. TRBV21-1 is reported as a pseudogene. Sequenced sample: PBMCs. CDR3 DNA sequence: TGTGCCAGCAAAAGGGACAGCGACTTCCAAGAGACCCAGTACTTC. Its translation is CASKRDSDFQETQYF.